Included here is one TCR beta chain sequence, with context. This sample was included in a study of blood T cell repertoires in COVID-19. This CDR3 has 14 amino acids. Trimming removed 2 bases at V and 3 bases at J, with 10 bases between. Germline V lookup: CDR1 KGHSH, CDR2 LQKENI. TCRdb's copy holds only in-frame clones and misses some; the assay was immunoSEQ multiplex PCR. The repertoire holds some 250,000 clones, with 70% to 90% as singletons. This TCR was sampled from a man aged 18-30 years who had recovered from COVID-19. The sample was PBMCs or T cells enriched from blood (not recorded which). V and J are TRBV18 and TRBJ1-2; D not resolved. CDR3 protein: CASSPAYSYYGYTF. The CDR3, as DNA: TGTGCCAGCTCACCAGCTTACAGCTACTATGGCTACACCTTC.